A single T cell receptor (beta chain) is shown here with its context. Its specificity is unknown. This entry belongs to a study of cytomegalovirus exposure and HLA in healthy donors. Study results and caveats: Some TCR beta chains (164 of them) were listed as cytomegalovirus-associated. With further analysis later on, most CMV-associated TCR beta chains appeared HLA-restricted.

Looked up from germline, CDR1 is MNHEY and CDR2 is SVGAGI. Losses at the gene ends were 6 bases for V and 0 bases for J; bases not matched to a gene: 8. The CDR3 is 15 residues long. A multiplex PCR was run with 60 Vbeta primers and 13 Jbeta primers. Measured with immunoSEQ multiplex PCR; TCRdb has only the in-frame clones, and not every one. In the table there are roughly 220,000 clones, 79% of which are singletons. The source is a man aged 50 to 60 in good health and CMV-seronegative. The chain combines TRBV6-5 with TRBJ2-7; the match to TRBD2 covers 7 bases. What was sequenced was PBMCs. The CDR3 loop is CASSYGLAVSYEQYF. The CDR3 nucleotides are TGTGCCAGCAGCTACGGGCTAGCGGTCTCCTACGAGCAGTACTTC.